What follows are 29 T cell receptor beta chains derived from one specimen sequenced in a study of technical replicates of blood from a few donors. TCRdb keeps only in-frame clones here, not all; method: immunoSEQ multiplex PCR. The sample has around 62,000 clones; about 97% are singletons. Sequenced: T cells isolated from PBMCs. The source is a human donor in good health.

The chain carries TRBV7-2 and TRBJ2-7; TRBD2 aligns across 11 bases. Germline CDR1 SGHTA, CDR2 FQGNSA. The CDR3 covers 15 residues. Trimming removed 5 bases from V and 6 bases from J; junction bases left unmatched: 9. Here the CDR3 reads CASSPILAGVGEQYF. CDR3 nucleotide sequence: TGTGCCAGCAGCCCAATACTAGCGGGAGTCGGCGAGCAGTACTTC.

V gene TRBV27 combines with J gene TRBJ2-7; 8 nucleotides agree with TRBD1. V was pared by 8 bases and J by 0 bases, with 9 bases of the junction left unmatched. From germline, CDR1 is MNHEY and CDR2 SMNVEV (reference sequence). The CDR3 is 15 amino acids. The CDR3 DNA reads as TGTGCCAGCGGACAGACAGGGGTAATCTCCTACGAGCAGTACTTC. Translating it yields CASGQTGVISYEQYF.

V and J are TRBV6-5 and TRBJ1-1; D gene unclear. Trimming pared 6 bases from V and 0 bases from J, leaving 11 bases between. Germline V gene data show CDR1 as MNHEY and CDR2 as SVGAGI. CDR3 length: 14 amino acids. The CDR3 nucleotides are TGTGCCAGCAGCCCACAGCCCATGAACACTGAAGCTTTCTTT. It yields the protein CASSPQPMNTEAFF.

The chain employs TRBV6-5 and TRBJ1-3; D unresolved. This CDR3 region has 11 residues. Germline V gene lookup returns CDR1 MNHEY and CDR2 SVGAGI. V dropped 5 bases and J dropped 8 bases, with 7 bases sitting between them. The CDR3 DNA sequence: TGTGCCAGCAGTACGGGATACACCATATATTTT. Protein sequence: CASSTGYTIYF.

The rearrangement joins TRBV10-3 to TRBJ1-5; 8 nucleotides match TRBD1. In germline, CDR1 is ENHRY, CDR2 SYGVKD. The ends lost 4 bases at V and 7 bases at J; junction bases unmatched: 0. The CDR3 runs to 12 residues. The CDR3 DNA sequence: TGTGCCATCAGTGGGACAGGGCAGCCCCAGCATTTT. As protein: CAISGTGQPQHF.

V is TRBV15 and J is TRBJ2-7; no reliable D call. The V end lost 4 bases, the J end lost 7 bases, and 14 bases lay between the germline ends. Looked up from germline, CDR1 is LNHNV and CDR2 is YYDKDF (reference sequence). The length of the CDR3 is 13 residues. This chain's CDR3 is CATSNPRFSEQYF. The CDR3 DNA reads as TGTGCCACCAGCAACCCCCGGTTTAGTGAGCAGTACTTC.

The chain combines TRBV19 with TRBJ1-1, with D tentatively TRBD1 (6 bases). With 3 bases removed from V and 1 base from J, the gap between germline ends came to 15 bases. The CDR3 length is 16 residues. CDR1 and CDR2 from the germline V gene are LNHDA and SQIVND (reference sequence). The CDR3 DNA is TGTGCCAGTAGTATGGTCAGGGGTAAGCGGAACACTGAAGCTTTCTTT. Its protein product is CASSMVRGKRNTEAFF.

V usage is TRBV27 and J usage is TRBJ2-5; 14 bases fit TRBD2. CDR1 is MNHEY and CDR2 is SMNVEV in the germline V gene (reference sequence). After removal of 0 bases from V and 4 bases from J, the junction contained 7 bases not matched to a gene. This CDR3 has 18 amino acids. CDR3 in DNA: TGTGCCAGCAGTTTATCGGTGGTCGGACTAGCGGGAGGAGAGACCCAGTACTTC. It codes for CASSLSVVGLAGGETQYF.

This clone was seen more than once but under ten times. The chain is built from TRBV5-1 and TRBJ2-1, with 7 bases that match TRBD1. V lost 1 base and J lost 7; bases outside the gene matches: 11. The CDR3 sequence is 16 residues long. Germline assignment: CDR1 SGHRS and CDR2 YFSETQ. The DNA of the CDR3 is TGCGCCAGCAGCTTGATGCCTGGGACAGCGCGTAATGAGCAGTTCTTC. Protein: CASSLMPGTARNEQFF.

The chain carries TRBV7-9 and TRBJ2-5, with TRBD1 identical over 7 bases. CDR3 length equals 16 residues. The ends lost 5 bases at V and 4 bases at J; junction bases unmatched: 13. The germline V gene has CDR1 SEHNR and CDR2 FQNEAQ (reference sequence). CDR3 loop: CASSPSGSGGVETQYF. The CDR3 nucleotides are TGTGCCAGCAGCCCTTCCGGATCAGGGGGTGTAGAGACCCAGTACTTC.

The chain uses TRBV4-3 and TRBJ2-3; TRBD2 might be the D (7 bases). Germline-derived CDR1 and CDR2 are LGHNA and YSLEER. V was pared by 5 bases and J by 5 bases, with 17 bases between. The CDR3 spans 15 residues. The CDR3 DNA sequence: TGCGCCAGCAGCGGGGGGAGTAGGGGGGGAGATACGCAGTATTTT. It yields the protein CASSGGSRGGDTQYF.

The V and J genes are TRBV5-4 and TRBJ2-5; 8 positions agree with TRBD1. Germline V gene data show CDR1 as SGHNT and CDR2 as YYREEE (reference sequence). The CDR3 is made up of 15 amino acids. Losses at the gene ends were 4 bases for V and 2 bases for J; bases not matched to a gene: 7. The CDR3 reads CASSLGQGRQETQYF. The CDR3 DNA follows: TGTGCCAGCAGCCTAGGACAGGGAAGACAAGAGACCCAGTACTTC.

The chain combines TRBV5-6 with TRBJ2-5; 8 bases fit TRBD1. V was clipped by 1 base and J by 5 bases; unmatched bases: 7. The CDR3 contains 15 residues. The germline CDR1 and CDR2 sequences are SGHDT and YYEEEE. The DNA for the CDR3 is TGTGCCAGCAGCTTGTCGCCAGGGGGCGGTGAGACCCAGTACTTC. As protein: CASSLSPGGGETQYF.

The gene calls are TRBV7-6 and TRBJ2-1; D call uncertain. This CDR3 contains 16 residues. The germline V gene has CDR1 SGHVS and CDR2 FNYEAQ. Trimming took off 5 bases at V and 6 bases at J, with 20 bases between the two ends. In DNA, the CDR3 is TGTGCCAGCAGCGCTCGCAAAAACACTAAGGTCAATGAGCAGTTCTTC. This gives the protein CASSARKNTKVNEQFF.

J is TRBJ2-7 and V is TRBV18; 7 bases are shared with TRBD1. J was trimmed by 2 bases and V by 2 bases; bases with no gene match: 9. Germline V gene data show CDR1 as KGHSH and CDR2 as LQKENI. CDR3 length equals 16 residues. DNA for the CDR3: TGTGCCAGCTCACCAGGGACAGTCTTATCTACCTACGAGCAGTACTTC. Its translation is CASSPGTVLSTYEQYF.

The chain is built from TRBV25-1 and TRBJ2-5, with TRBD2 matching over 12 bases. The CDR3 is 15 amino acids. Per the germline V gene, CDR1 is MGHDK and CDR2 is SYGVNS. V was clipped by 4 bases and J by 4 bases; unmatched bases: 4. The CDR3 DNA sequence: TGTGCCAGCAGTGCCCCGGGACTAGCGGGAGAGACCCAGTACTTC. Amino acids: CASSAPGLAGETQYF.

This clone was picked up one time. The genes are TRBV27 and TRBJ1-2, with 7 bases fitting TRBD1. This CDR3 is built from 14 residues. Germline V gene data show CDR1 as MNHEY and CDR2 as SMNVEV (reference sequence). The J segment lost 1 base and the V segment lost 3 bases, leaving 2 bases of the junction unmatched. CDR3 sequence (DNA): TGTGCCAGCAGTTTCGACAGGGTTAACTATGGCTACACCTTC. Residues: CASSFDRVNYGYTF.

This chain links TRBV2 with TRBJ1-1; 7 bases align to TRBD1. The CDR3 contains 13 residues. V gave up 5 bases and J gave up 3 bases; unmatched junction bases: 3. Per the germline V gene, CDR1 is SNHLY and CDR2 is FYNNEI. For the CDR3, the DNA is TGTGCCAGCAGTAGGGACAGATACACTGAAGCTTTCTTT. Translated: CASSRDRYTEAFF.

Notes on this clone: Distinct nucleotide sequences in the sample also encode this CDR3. The CDR3 reads CASSVTNTGELFF. The CDR3 DNA is TGTGCCAGCAGCGTAACAAACACCGGGGAGCTGTTTTTT. V usage is TRBV9 and J usage is TRBJ2-2; D is unclear. Deletions cut 1 base from V and 2 bases from J, with 3 bases between. The germline CDR1 and CDR2 sequences are SGDLS and YYNGEE. This CDR3 has 13 residues.

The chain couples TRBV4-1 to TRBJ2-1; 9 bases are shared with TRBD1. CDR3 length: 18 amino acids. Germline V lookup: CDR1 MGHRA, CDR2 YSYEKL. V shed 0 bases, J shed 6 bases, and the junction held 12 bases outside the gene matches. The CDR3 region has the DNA TGCGCCAGCAGCCAAGATAACGCCGGGACAGGGCTGGGCAATGAGCAGTTCTTC. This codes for CASSQDNAGTGLGNEQFF.

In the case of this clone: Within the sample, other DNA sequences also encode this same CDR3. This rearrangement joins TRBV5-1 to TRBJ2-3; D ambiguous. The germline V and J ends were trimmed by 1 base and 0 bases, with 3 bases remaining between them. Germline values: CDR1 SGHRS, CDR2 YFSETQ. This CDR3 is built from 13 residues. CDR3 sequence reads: CASSLQSTDTQYF. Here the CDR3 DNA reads TGCGCCAGCAGCTTGCAGAGCACAGATACGCAGTATTTT.

CDR3 protein: CASSQNRDGNQPQHF. CDR3 DNA: TGCGCCAGCAGCCAGAACAGGGACGGCAATCAGCCCCAGCATTTT. The chain joins TRBV4-3 to TRBJ1-5, with D possibly TRBD1 on 6 matching bases. CDR1 is LGHNA and CDR2 is YSLEER in the germline V gene. This CDR3 spans 15 amino acids. Trimming stripped 3 bases from V and 2 bases from J, with 11 bases between.

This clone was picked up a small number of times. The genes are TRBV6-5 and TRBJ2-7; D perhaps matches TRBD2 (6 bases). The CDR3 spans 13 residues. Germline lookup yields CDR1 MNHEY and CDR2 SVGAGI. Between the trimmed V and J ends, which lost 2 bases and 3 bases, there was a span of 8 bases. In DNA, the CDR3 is TGTGCCAGCAGTTACGGCGGGAACTACGAGCAGTACTTC. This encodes CASSYGGNYEQYF.

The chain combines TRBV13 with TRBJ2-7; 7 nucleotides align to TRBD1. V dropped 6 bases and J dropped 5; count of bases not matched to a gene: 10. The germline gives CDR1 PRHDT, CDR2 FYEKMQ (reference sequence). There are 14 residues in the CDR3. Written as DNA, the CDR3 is TGTGCCAGCAGTTCTGAAGACAGGGCCCACGAGCAGTACTTC. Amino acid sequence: CASSSEDRAHEQYF.

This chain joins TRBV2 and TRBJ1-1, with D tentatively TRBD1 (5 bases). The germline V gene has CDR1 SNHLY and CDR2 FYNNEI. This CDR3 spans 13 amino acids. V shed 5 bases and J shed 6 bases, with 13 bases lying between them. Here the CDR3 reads CASSPTGVSEAFF. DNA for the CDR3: TGTGCCAGCAGTCCCACAGGCGTATCTGAAGCTTTCTTT.

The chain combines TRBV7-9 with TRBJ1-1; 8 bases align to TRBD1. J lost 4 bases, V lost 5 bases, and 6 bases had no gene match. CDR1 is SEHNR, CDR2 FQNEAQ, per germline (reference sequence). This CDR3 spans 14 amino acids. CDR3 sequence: CASSPDRDRTEAFF. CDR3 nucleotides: TGTGCCAGCAGCCCGGACAGGGATCGCACTGAAGCTTTCTTT.

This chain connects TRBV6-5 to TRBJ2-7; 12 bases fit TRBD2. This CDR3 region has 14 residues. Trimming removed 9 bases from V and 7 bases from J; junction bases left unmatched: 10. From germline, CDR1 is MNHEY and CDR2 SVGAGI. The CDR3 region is CARPARTSGNEQYF. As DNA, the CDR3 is TGTGCCAGACCTGCTAGGACTAGCGGGAATGAGCAGTACTTC.

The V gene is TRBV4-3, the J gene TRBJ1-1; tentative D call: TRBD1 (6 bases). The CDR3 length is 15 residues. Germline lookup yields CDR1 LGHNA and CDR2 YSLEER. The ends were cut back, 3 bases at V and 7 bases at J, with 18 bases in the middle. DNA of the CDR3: TGCGCCAGCAGCCAGGCAGGGGCCGAGGCAGGTGAAGCTTTCTTT. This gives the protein CASSQAGAEAGEAFF.

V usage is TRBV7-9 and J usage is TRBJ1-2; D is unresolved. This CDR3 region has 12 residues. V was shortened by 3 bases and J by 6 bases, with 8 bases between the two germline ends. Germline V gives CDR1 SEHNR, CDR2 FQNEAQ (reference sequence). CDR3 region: CASSFYADGYTF. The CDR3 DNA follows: TGTGCCAGCAGCTTCTATGCTGATGGCTACACCTTC.